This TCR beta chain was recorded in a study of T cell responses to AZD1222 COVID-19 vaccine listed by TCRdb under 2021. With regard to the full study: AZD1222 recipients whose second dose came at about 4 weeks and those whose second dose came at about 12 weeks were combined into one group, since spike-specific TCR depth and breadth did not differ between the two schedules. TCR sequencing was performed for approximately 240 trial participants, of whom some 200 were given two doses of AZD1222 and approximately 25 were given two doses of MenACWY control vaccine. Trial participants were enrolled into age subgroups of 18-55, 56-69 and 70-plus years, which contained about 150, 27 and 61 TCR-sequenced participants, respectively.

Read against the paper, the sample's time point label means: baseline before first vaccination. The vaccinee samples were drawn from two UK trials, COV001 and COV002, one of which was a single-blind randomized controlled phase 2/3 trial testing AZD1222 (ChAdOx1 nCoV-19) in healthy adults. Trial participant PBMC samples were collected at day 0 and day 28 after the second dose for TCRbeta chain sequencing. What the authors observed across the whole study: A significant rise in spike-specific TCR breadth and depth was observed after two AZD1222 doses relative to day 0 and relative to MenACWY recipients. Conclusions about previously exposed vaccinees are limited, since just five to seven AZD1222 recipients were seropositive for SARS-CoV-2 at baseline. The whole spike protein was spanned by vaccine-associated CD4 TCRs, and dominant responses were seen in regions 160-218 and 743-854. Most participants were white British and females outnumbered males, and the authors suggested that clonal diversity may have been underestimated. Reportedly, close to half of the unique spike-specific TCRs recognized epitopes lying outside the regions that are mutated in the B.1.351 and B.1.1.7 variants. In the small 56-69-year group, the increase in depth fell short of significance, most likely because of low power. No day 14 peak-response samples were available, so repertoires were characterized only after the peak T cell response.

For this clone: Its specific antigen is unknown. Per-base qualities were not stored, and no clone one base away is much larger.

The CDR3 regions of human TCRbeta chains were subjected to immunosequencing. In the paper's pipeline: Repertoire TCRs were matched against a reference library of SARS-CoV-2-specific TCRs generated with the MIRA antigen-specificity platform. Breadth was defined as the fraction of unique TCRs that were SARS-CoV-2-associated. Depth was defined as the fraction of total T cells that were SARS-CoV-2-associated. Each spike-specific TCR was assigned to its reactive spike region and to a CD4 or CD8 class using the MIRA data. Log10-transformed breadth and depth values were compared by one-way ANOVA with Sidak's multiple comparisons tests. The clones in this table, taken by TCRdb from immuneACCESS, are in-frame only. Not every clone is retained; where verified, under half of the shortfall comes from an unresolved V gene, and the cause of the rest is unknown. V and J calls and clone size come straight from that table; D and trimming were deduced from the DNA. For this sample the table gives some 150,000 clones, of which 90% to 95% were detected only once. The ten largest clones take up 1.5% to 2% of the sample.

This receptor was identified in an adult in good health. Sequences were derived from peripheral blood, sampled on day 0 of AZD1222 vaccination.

The DNA sequence is given as TGTGCCAGCAGCTTGGACGCGCAGGAGCAGTTCTTC. The resulting protein is CASSLDAQEQFF. The V and J segments used are TRBV5-7 and TRBJ2-1, with no confidently assigned D gene. TRBV5-7 is recorded as an ORF, its role being uncertain. The junction shows trimming of 0 bases on V and 10 bases on J, plus 8 bases between the germline ends. Reading from cysteine to phenylalanine, the CDR3 counts 12 amino acids. Only the CDR3 DNA stays, 36 bases, in frame from base 1.